The 2 T cell receptor beta chains reported below all come from one sample, sequenced in a study of T cell changes during pregnancy in multiple sclerosis (dated by TCRdb to between 2019 and 2020). Libraries were built with the immunoSEQ multiplex PCR assay. TCRdb retrieved this table from immuneACCESS and kept in-frame rearrangements only. Not all clones are present; in checked studies, unresolved V genes account for under half, and no reason is known for the remainder. Here the sample has about 79,000 clones; about 89% occur a single time. The ten largest clonotypes hold around 0.45% of the sample. Sequenced material: CD4+ T cells from peripheral blood mononuclear cells, taken in the second trimester of pregnancy. All receptors derive from a female donor with multiple sclerosis, enrolled in a pregnancy study.

The gene calls are TRBV5-4 and TRBJ1-2; a possible D gene is TRBD1 (5 bases). CDR1 SGHNT and CDR2 YYREEE come from the germline V gene (reference sequence). The CDR3 consists of 14 residues. V was clipped by 0 bases and J by 4 bases, with 10 bases between them. The CDR3 is CASSLGGVGYGYTF. DNA of the CDR3: TGTGCCAGCAGCTTGGGGGGGGTCGGCTATGGCTACACCTTC.

For the CDR3, the DNA is TGTGCCAGCAGTTACTCCGAGACAAGCCTGAACACCATATATTTT. Protein sequence: CASSYSETSLNTIYF. The V gene is TRBV6-6, the J gene TRBJ1-3, with D hard to call. The CDR3 length is 15 residues. CDR1 is MNHNY and CDR2 is SVGAGI in the germline V gene (reference sequence). Trimming left V 0 bases short and J 7 bases short, with 13 bases between.